These 15 T cell receptor beta chains were sequenced from one sample in a study of OX40 agonist ivuxolimab in advanced cancers. TCRdb keeps only in-frame clones here, not all; method: immunoSEQ multiplex PCR. The data hold 25,000 to 30,000 clones, with roughly 79% observed a single time. Here the sequenced sample was CD4+ or CD8+ T cells sorted from blood, taken in a trial of the OX40 agonist ivuxolimab. The receptors derive from an adult with an advanced solid tumor such as melanoma, head and neck, liver or kidney cancer.

This clone was counted only a few times. The chain is built from TRBV6-4 and TRBJ2-7; TRBD1 matches 9 bases. The CDR3 extends over 16 amino acids. Trimming at V came to 3 bases and at J to 3 bases, leaving 9 bases not matched to a gene. Germline-derived CDR1 and CDR2 are MRHNA and SNTAGT. CDR3 nucleotide sequence: TGTGCCAGCAGTGATCGCCTTGGGACAGGGAACTACGAGCAGTACTTC. Its translation is CASSDRLGTGNYEQYF.

The chain combines TRBV2 with TRBJ2-7; perhaps TRBD2 as D (6 bases). This CDR3 comprises 14 residues. V dropped 8 bases and J dropped 5 bases, with 19 bases sitting between them. CDR1 is SNHLY and CDR2 is FYNNEI in the germline V gene. The CDR3 bases are TGTGCCAGCCCGAAGGGCGGGGTACCCAACGAGCAGTACTTC. Amino acids: CASPKGGVPNEQYF.

V is TRBV7-8 and J is TRBJ1-6; 9 bases agree with TRBD1. J was trimmed by 9 bases and V by 1 base; bases with no gene match: 4. The CDR3 contains 15 residues. The germline V gene has CDR1 SGHVS and CDR2 FQNEAQ. The CDR3 bases are TGTGCCAGCAGCTTAGATTGGACAGGGGTTTCACCCCTCCACTTT. Translation gives CASSLDWTGVSPLHF.

The chain has TRBV7-9 and TRBJ2-3, with D unclear. The CDR3 totals 17 residues. Germline V gene lookup returns CDR1 SEHNR and CDR2 FQNEAQ (reference sequence). The V gene lost 1 base and the J gene lost 5 bases, with 19 bases spanning the gap. The CDR3 sequence is CASSLGGLYRSEDTQYF. Written as DNA, the CDR3 is TGTGCCAGCAGCTTAGGAGGCCTCTATCGTTCGGAAGATACGCAGTATTTT.

The chain uses TRBV9 and TRBJ2-2, with 7 bases identical to TRBD1. J was trimmed by 7 bases and V by 0 bases; bases with no gene match: 3. Germline V gene data show CDR1 as SGDLS and CDR2 as YYNGEE. The CDR3 loop spans 14 amino acids. CDR3 bases: TGTGCCAGCAGCGTAGACGGGGACAGCGGGGAGCTGTTTTTT. Amino acid sequence: CASSVDGDSGELFF.

To note about this clone: The same CDR3 is also encoded by other DNA sequences in this sample. The rearrangement links TRBV19 to TRBJ1-1, with D possibly TRBD1 on 6 matching bases. V was clipped by 3 bases and J by 4 bases, with 12 bases between them. The CDR3 length is 14 residues. Germline V gives CDR1 LNHDA, CDR2 SQIVND (reference sequence). The CDR3 is CASSIRGGGTEAFF. In nucleotides, the CDR3 is TGTGCCAGTAGTATCAGGGGAGGGGGCACTGAAGCTTTCTTT.

The chain employs TRBV5-5 and TRBJ1-4, with a weak D call TRBD1 (5 bases). V was pared by 0 bases and J by 4 bases, with 16 bases between. Germline CDR1 SGHKS, CDR2 YYEKEE (reference sequence). This CDR3 has 17 residues. This chain's CDR3 is CASSLAGQGAYNEKLFF. In DNA form, the CDR3 reads TGTGCCAGCAGCTTGGCCGGGCAAGGGGCCTATAATGAAAAACTGTTTTTT.

CDR3 sequence reads: CASSFGTGQYEQYF. DNA for the CDR3: TGTGCCAGCAGCTTCGGGACAGGGCAGTACGAGCAGTACTTC. The chain joins TRBV7-2 to TRBJ2-7; TRBD1 agrees at 9 bases. The J segment lost 4 bases and the V segment lost 3 bases, leaving 4 bases of the junction unmatched. The CDR3 is 14 amino acids. CDR1 and CDR2 (germline): SGHTA, FQGNSA.

The count of this clone is one. The DNA of the CDR3 is TGTGCCAGTAGTATAAGGCCCGGGGACTATGGCTACACCTTC. This encodes CASSIRPGDYGYTF. The chain uses TRBV19 and TRBJ1-2; no definite D call. In germline, CDR1 is LNHDA, CDR2 SQIVND (reference sequence). CDR3 length: 14 amino acids. The V end lost 2 bases, the J end lost 3 bases, and 10 bases lay between the germline ends. Complete variable domain (other parts from reference TRBV19 and TRBJ1-2): DGGITQSPKYLFRKEGQNVTLSCEQNLNHDAMYWYRQDPGQGLRLIYYSQIVNDFQKGDIAEGYSVSREKKESFPLTVTSAQKNPTAFYLCASSIRPGDYGYTFGSGTRLTVV.

This sequence joins TRBV7-2 and TRBJ2-7; D perhaps matches TRBD2 (6 bases). CDR3 length: 12 residues. V was cut by 5 bases and J by 4 bases, with 9 bases left in between. Germline V gene sequence: CDR1 SGHTA, CDR2 FQGNSA. Written as DNA, the CDR3 is TGTGCCAGCAGCCCAGGGACTTACGAGCAGTACTTC. Translating gives CASSPGTYEQYF.

The CDR3 protein is CASSPRNGVQETQYF. The CDR3 DNA is TGTGCCAGCTCACCACGCAACGGGGTCCAAGAGACCCAGTACTTC. The V call is TRBV18, the J call TRBJ2-5; tentatively, D is TRBD2 (5 bases). The CDR3 length is 15 residues. The V gene's germline CDR1 is KGHSH and CDR2 LQKENI. The V end was cut by 1 base, the J end by 1 base, with 10 bases between.

CDR3 in DNA: TGTGCCAGTAGTACCCGGGGGGTTAGCGCAGATACGCAGTATTTT. It encodes CASSTRGVSADTQYF. V usage is TRBV19 and J usage is TRBJ2-3; 7 bases are shared with TRBD2. Germline assignment: CDR1 LNHDA and CDR2 SQIVND (reference sequence). Trimming removed 4 bases from V and 4 bases from J; junction bases left unmatched: 8. This CDR3 contains 15 residues. Looking up the rest from reference TRBV19 and TRBJ2-3 gives the full variable domain: DGGITQSPKYLFRKEGQNVTLSCEQNLNHDAMYWYRQDPGQGLRLIYYSQIVNDFQKGDIAEGYSVSREKKESFPLTVTSAQKNPTAFYLCASSTRGVSADTQYFGPGTRLTVL.

V usage is TRBV11-1 and J usage is TRBJ1-5; a weak D match, TRBD1 (5 bases). Trimming cost V 5 bases and J 5 bases, with 10 bases left between them. The CDR3 covers 13 residues. In germline, CDR1 is SGHAT, CDR2 FQDESV (reference sequence). This CDR3 is CASSGGAYQPQHF. The CDR3 DNA reads as TGTGCCAGCAGCGGCGGGGCCTATCAGCCCCAGCATTTT.

J is TRBJ1-1 and V is TRBV10-3; 8 positions match TRBD1. Germline CDR1 and CDR2: ENHRY and SYGVKD. V was pared by 3 bases and J by 0 bases, with 9 bases of the junction left unmatched. CDR3 size: 17 residues. CDR3 loop: CAISDPGTGFMNTEAFF. For the CDR3, the DNA is TGTGCCATCAGTGACCCCGGGACAGGATTCATGAACACTGAAGCTTTCTTT.

J is TRBJ1-5 and V is TRBV11-2; D gene unclear. V was trimmed by 4 bases and J by 2 bases, leaving 12 bases between them. The CDR3 is 15 residues long. Germline V gene lookup returns CDR1 SGHAT and CDR2 FQNNGV. The CDR3 spells CASSSRTDGNQPQHF. The CDR3 DNA follows: TGTGCCAGCAGCTCCAGGACGGATGGCAATCAGCCCCAGCATTTT.